This T cell receptor beta chain was captured in a study of post-analysis software for immune sequencing data. The study, taken as a whole, reports: Strong same-batch co-clustering of samples appeared with F measure clustering. Among a handful of TRBV segments more frequent in patients than controls were TRBV5-6, TRBV5-1 and TRBV20-1.

In this sample, this clonotype turned up once. Its antigen is not identified. Germline values: CDR1 LNHDA, CDR2 SQIVND (reference sequence). V was cut by 4 bases and J by 6 bases, with 15 bases left in between. The CDR3 runs 14 residues. Included in the TCR beta cDNA libraries were unique molecular identifiers. TCRdb reprocessed the PCR reads via MiXCR and lists one record per CDR3 protein. The sample gives a few hundred thousand distinct CDR3 sequences, 30% to 45% of which show up once; 6% to 9% is in the top ten. The sample consisted of blood. The chain links TRBV19 to TRBJ1-1; no clear D. The TCR originated in a girl aged 2 to 10 with multiple sclerosis. This CDR3 reads CASSTINQAAEAFF. The CDR3 bases are TGTGCCAGTAGTACAATTAATCAGGCGGCTGAAGCTTTCTTT.